The 16 T cell receptor beta chains given below trace back to one sample, sequenced in a study of shared clonotypes between healthy human individuals. Method: immunoSEQ multiplex PCR; TCRdb's copy keeps in-frame clones and lacks some. The data hold some 2.4 million clones, with 93% observed a single time. The sample consisted of naive CD4+ T cells from PBMCs. As for subset: CD45RA+ positively selected. The receptors were gathered from a man aged 18 to 35 in good health. Some clones in this sample may be carry-over from other donors' samples.

The V gene is TRBV6-5, the J gene TRBJ1-2; D gene uncertain. CDR1 and CDR2 (germline): MNHEY, SVGAGI. The CDR3 spans 13 residues. Trimming removed 6 bases at V and 3 bases at J, with 11 bases between. The CDR3 sequence is CASRSRIDYGYTF. CDR3 nucleotides: TGTGCCAGCAGATCTAGGATAGACTATGGCTACACCTTC.

The J gene is TRBJ2-1, the V gene TRBV29-1; 12 nucleotides line up with TRBD2. This CDR3 spans 14 amino acids. Germline CDR1 reads SQVTM; CDR2 reads ANQGSEA. V gave up 7 bases and J gave up 2 bases; unmatched junction bases: 3. The CDR3 DNA follows: TGCAGCGGGACTAGCGGGGTTCCCTACAATGAGCAGTTCTTC. This encodes CSGTSGVPYNEQFF.

This chain connects TRBV4-2 to TRBJ2-1, with D unresolved. This CDR3 contains 14 residues. V was shortened by 1 base and J by 6 bases, with 10 bases between the two germline ends. CDR1 is LGHNA, CDR2 YNFKEQ, per germline. The chain's CDR3 is CASSQVNFINEQFF. In DNA, the CDR3 is TGTGCCAGCAGCCAAGTTAACTTCATCAATGAGCAGTTCTTC.

Points on this clone: This sample also contains other DNA sequences that code for the same CDR3. V usage is TRBV7-2 and J usage is TRBJ2-7, with D perhaps matching TRBD1 (6 bases). The CDR3 has 12 residues. In germline, CDR1 is SGHTA, CDR2 FQGNSA. The V end lost 5 bases, the J end lost 3 bases, and 8 bases lay between the germline ends. CDR3 in amino acids: CASSATGYEQYF. CDR3 DNA: TGTGCCAGCAGCGCGACAGGCTACGAGCAGTACTTC.

The gene calls are TRBV5-4 and TRBJ2-1; D is possibly TRBD1 (6 bases). This CDR3 is built from 15 residues. Germline assignment: CDR1 SGHNT and CDR2 YYREEE (reference sequence). Trimming pared 2 bases from V and 0 bases from J, leaving 9 bases between. CDR3 residues: CASSFEQGSYNEQFF. The CDR3 coding sequence is TGTGCCAGCAGCTTCGAACAGGGCTCCTACAATGAGCAGTTCTTC. The full variable domain, in which reference TRBV5-4 and TRBJ2-1 provide the parts outside the CDR3, is ETGVTQSPTHLIKTRGQQVTLRCSSQSGHNTVSWYQQALGQGPQFIFQYYREEENGRGNFPPRFSGLQFPNYSSELNVNALELDDSALYLCASSFEQGSYNEQFFGPGTRLTVL.

V usage is TRBV19 and J usage is TRBJ2-5; D unclear. The CDR3 length is 13 residues. Trimming removed 0 bases at V and 5 bases at J, with 7 bases between. Germline V gives CDR1 LNHDA, CDR2 SQIVND (reference sequence). The CDR3 sequence: CASSIDRWETQYF. In nucleotides, the CDR3 is TGTGCCAGTAGTATAGATCGGTGGGAGACCCAGTACTTC.

The chain couples TRBV7-8 to TRBJ2-5; 8 nucleotides line up with TRBD2. The J call may be in error: the DNA end matches TRBJ2-7 better. Germline assignment: CDR1 SGHVS and CDR2 FQNEAQ. The CDR3 has 13 residues. The CDR3 reads CASSRSGSHEQYF. The CDR3 DNA sequence: TGTGCCAGCAGCAGAAGCGGGAGCCACGAGCAGTACTTC.

The V and J genes are TRBV19 and TRBJ1-2; D remains unclear. The CDR3 is 14 residues long. Per the germline V gene, CDR1 is LNHDA and CDR2 is SQIVND (reference sequence). V lost 0 bases and J 8 bases, leaving 13 bases between the germline ends. The CDR3 region has the DNA TGTGCCAGTAGTATAGAACGGAGTCTCGGAGGCTACACCTTC. It encodes CASSIERSLGGYTF.

The gene calls are TRBV4-2 and TRBJ1-3; D unclear. Germline V lookup: CDR1 LGHNA, CDR2 YNFKEQ. Trimming left V 1 base short and J 4 bases short, with 14 bases between. This CDR3 is 16 amino acids long. The CDR3: CASSQGRSRFGNTIYF. CDR3 nucleotide sequence: TGTGCCAGCAGCCAAGGTCGATCCCGCTTCGGAAACACCATATATTTT.

The rearrangement links TRBV11-2 to TRBJ1-4, with 7 bases lining up with TRBD1. Trimming at V came to 2 bases and at J to 7 bases, leaving 13 bases not matched to a gene. The CDR3 totals 17 residues. Germline lookup yields CDR1 SGHAT and CDR2 FQNNGV. CDR3 residues: CASSLRTLGDRAEKLFF. Written as DNA, the CDR3 is TGTGCCAGCAGCTTAAGAACGTTGGGGGACAGAGCTGAAAAACTGTTTTTT.

The chain uses TRBV2 and TRBJ1-5; no clear D. The CDR3 runs 15 residues. Germline CDR1 is SNHLY and CDR2 is FYNNEI. V lost 6 bases and J lost 0, with 12 bases in between. The CDR3 nucleotides read TGTGCCAGCAGGGCCGAAACAAATAGCAATCAGCCCCAGCATTTT. It translates to CASRAETNSNQPQHF. The full variable domain, rest sourced from reference TRBV2 and TRBJ1-5, is EPEVTQTPSHQVTQMGQEVILRCVPISNHLYFYWYRQILGQKVEFLVSFYNNEISEKSEIFDDQFSVERPDGSNFTLKIRSTKLEDSAMYFCASRAETNSNQPQHFGDGTRLSIL.

The chain combines TRBV28 with TRBJ1-2; D not certain. V lost 4 bases to trimming and J lost 4 bases, with 19 bases between them. In germline, CDR1 is MDHEN, CDR2 SYDVKM. The CDR3 runs to 16 residues. This CDR3 reads CASSYGVIFFTYGYTF. CDR3 nucleotide sequence: TGTGCCAGCAGTTACGGGGTTATCTTTTTTACCTATGGCTACACCTTC.

V is TRBV7-9 and J is TRBJ1-6; D may be TRBD1 (5 bases). The CDR3 contains 12 residues. In germline, CDR1 is SEHNR, CDR2 FQNEAQ (reference sequence). V was cut by 5 bases and J by 16 bases, with 15 bases left in between. DNA of the CDR3: TGTGCCAGCAGCCCCAGTGGGGACTCGCTCCACTTT. Its translation is CASSPSGDSLHF. Complete variable domain (other parts from reference TRBV7-9 and TRBJ1-6): DTGVSQNPRHKITKRGQNVTFRCDPISEHNRLYWYRQTLGQGPEFLTYFQNEAQLEKSRLLSDRFSAERPKGSFSTLEIQRTEQGDSAMYLCASSPSGDSLHFGNGTRLTVT.

V usage is TRBV19 and J usage is TRBJ2-7; the D is unclear. Germline V lookup: CDR1 LNHDA, CDR2 SQIVND (reference sequence). V lost 1 base and J 0 bases, leaving 10 bases between the germline ends. The CDR3 totals 15 residues. This chain's CDR3 is CASSIGTESSYEQYF. In nucleotides, the CDR3 is TGTGCCAGTAGTATAGGGACGGAGAGCTCCTACGAGCAGTACTTC. Complete variable domain (other parts from reference TRBV19 and TRBJ2-7): DGGITQSPKYLFRKEGQNVTLSCEQNLNHDAMYWYRQDPGQGLRLIYYSQIVNDFQKGDIAEGYSVSREKKESFPLTVTSAQKNPTAFYLCASSIGTESSYEQYFGPGTRLTVT.

This chain joins TRBV28 and TRBJ2-5; no reliable D call. The end of the DNA is better explained by TRBJ2-7, so the J call may be wrong. The V gene's germline CDR1 is MDHEN and CDR2 SYDVKM. The CDR3 covers 12 residues. CDR3 DNA sequence: TGTGCCAGCGGGTCTGGGTACGACGAGCAGTACTTC. Its translation is CASGSGYDEQYF.

The V call is TRBV2, the J call TRBJ2-1, with 12 bases fitting TRBD2. Germline V gene sequence: CDR1 SNHLY, CDR2 FYNNEI. This CDR3 has 19 amino acids. Trimming cost V 6 bases and J 9 bases; bases outside gene matches: 21. The CDR3 loop is CASRGLPTSGSPVRSEQFF. Here the CDR3 DNA reads TGTGCCAGCAGGGGTTTGCCGACTAGCGGGAGTCCTGTCCGAAGTGAGCAGTTCTTC. Looking up the rest from reference TRBV2 and TRBJ2-1 gives the full variable domain: EPEVTQTPSHQVTQMGQEVILRCVPISNHLYFYWYRQILGQKVEFLVSFYNNEISEKSEIFDDQFSVERPDGSNFTLKIRSTKLEDSAMYFCASRGLPTSGSPVRSEQFFGPGTRLTVL.